Below are 25 T cell receptor beta chains sequenced from a single sample in a study of CD8 T cells in Susac syndrome. About 0.45 to 1 ug RNA was reverse transcribed with random hexamers. TCRdb redid the calling of the immunoSEQ multiplex PCR reads with MiXCR, one entry per CDR3 protein. The sample gives about 100,000 distinct CDR3 sequences, 95% of which show up once; 0.3% is in the top ten. The sample consisted of CD8+ T cells from PBMCs. The receptor set was obtained from a human donor with Susac syndrome.

The chain recombines TRBV29-1 with TRBJ1-1; no reliable D call. CDR3 length equals 8 residues. V was pared by 4 bases and J by 6 bases, with 0 bases between. The germline gives CDR1 SQVTM, CDR2 ANQGSEA. This CDR3 is CSVAEAFF. CDR3 bases: TGCAGCGTTGCTGAAGCTTTCTTT. Together with reference TRBV29-1 and TRBJ1-1, the CDR3 gives the full variable domain: SAVISQKPSRDICQRGTSLTIQCQVDSQVTMMFWYRQQPGQSLTLIATANQGSEATYESGFVIDKFPISRPNLTFSTLTVSNMSPEDSSIYLCSVAEAFFGQGTRLTVV.

The chain uses TRBV7-2 and TRBJ2-6, with 10 nucleotides matching TRBD2. From germline, CDR1 is SGHTA and CDR2 FQGNSA. Trimming took 1 base from V and 0 from J; bases not matched to a gene: 3. This CDR3 spans 18 amino acids. The CDR3 sequence: CASSLVGTSASGANVLTF. The CDR3, as DNA: TGTGCCAGCAGCTTAGTTGGGACTAGCGCCTCTGGGGCCAACGTCCTGACTTTC.

The chain links TRBV20-1 to TRBJ2-7; 11 positions match TRBD2. The CDR3 extends over 16 amino acids. Germline trimming cut 3 bases from V and 6 bases from J; bases unmatched to any gene: 13. Germline lookup yields CDR1 DFQATT and CDR2 SNEGSKA (reference sequence). The CDR3 DNA reads TGCAGTGCTAGGATCCGGCTAGCGGGAGGTCCGGGCGAGCAGTACTTC. Translating it yields CSARIRLAGGPGEQYF.

The J gene is TRBJ2-5, the V gene TRBV11-2, with 8 nucleotides matching TRBD1. The V gene's germline CDR1 is SGHAT and CDR2 FQNNGV. The CDR3 totals 14 residues. V lost 5 bases, J lost 5 bases, and 7 bases stayed unmatched. The CDR3 region is CASSPRQGLETQYF. The CDR3 DNA reads as TGTGCCAGCAGCCCCCGACAGGGGTTGGAGACCCAGTACTTC.

The chain is built from TRBV29-1 and TRBJ2-7; D perhaps matches TRBD2 (6 bases). Trimming removed 0 bases at V and 2 bases at J, with 14 bases between. The CDR3 length is 15 residues. Germline V gives CDR1 SQVTM, CDR2 ANQGSEA. The CDR3 sequence: CSVEEGKREPYEQYF. The CDR3 nucleotides are TGCAGCGTTGAAGAGGGGAAACGGGAGCCCTACGAGCAGTACTTC.

This chain uses TRBV29-1 with TRBJ2-6; D unresolved. The CDR3 spans 16 residues. V was pared by 4 bases and J by 0 bases, with 13 bases between. Germline assignment: CDR1 SQVTM and CDR2 ANQGSEA. The CDR3 spells CSVAVKADSGANVLTF. CDR3 DNA sequence: TGCAGCGTTGCGGTGAAGGCGGACTCTGGGGCCAACGTCCTGACTTTC.

This clonotype was found once. The chain is built from TRBV6-5 and TRBJ2-3; 7 bases are shared with TRBD2. This CDR3 comprises 13 residues. V was pared by 5 bases and J by 3 bases, with 2 bases of the junction left unmatched. CDR1 is MNHEY, CDR2 SVGAGI, per germline. CDR3 in amino acids: CASSQRETDTQYF. The CDR3 coding sequence is TGTGCCAGCAGTCAGCGGGAAACAGATACGCAGTATTTT.

This rearrangement joins TRBV7-9 to TRBJ2-1; 13 nucleotides match TRBD2. Germline loops: CDR1 SEHNR, CDR2 FQNEAQ (reference sequence). The trim removed 4 bases at V and 0 bases at J, leaving 9 bases unmatched. The CDR3 length is 19 residues. The CDR3, as DNA: TGTGCCAGCAGCTCCCGGACTAGCGGGGGAGTAAGCTCCTACAATGAGCAGTTCTTC. It yields the protein CASSSRTSGGVSSYNEQFF.

V is TRBV12-5 and J is TRBJ2-3; the match to TRBD1 covers 8 bases. V lost 4 bases to trimming and J lost 6 bases; unmatched junction nucleotides: 9. This CDR3 is 15 amino acids long. The germline gives CDR1 LGHNT, CDR2 FRNRAP. The CDR3 loop is CASGWETTGEDTQYF. The CDR3 DNA reads TGTGCTAGTGGTTGGGAAACGACAGGGGAGGATACGCAGTATTTT. Variable domain in full (rest from reference TRBV12-5 and TRBJ2-3): DARVTQTPRHKVTEMGQEVTMRCQPILGHNTVFWYRQTMMQGLELLAYFRNRAPLDDSGMPKDRFSAEMPDATLATLKIQPSEPRDSAVYFCASGWETTGEDTQYFGPGTRLTVL.

This clonotype was observed once. The CDR3 region is CASSRVGGPRELFF. The CDR3 DNA follows: TGTGCCAGCAGCCGAGTGGGGGGACCGAGGGAGCTGTTTTTT. The V call is TRBV7-3, the J call TRBJ2-2, with D possibly matching TRBD2 (6 bases). The length of the CDR3 is 14 residues. CDR1 and CDR2 (germline): SGHTA, FQGTGA. The V and J ends lost 5 bases and 9 bases respectively, with 16 bases between them.

In this sample, this clonotype turned up once. The chain carries TRBV3-1 and TRBJ2-3; TRBD1 is a possible D gene (6 bases). The CDR3 totals 16 residues. Between the trimmed V and J ends, which lost 1 base and 2 bases, there was a span of 13 bases. Germline V gives CDR1 LGHDT, CDR2 YNNKEL (reference sequence). CDR3 sequence (DNA): TGTGCCAGCAGCCAAGCGGCAGGGGCTGCCACAGATACGCAGTATTTT. This translates into CASSQAAGAATDTQYF.

This chain connects TRBV7-9 to TRBJ1-2, with 7 bases that match TRBD1. CDR3 length equals 15 residues. V shed 3 bases and J 0 bases; nucleotides not matched to a gene: 4. The germline gives CDR1 SEHNR, CDR2 FQNEAQ (reference sequence). CDR3 DNA: TGTGCCAGCAGCTTTGGGGACAGACCTAACTATGGCTACACCTTC. Its protein product is CASSFGDRPNYGYTF.

The chain uses TRBV14 and TRBJ2-2, with 8 bases aligning to TRBD1. The CDR3 has 15 residues. Germline values: CDR1 SGHDN, CDR2 FVKESK. V shed 3 bases and J 3 bases; nucleotides not matched to a gene: 3. This chain's CDR3 is CASSHRQGYTGELFF. The CDR3 DNA reads TGTGCCAGCAGCCATCGACAGGGGTACACCGGGGAGCTGTTTTTT.

The chain joins TRBV7-9 to TRBJ1-1, with D unclear. The germline V gene has CDR1 SEHNR and CDR2 FQNEAQ (reference sequence). The CDR3 covers 14 residues. V shed 5 bases and J shed 5 bases, with 15 bases lying between them. CDR3 DNA: TGTGCCAGCAGCCCATCCCGGTTACAAACTGAAGCTTTCTTT. This gives the protein CASSPSRLQTEAFF.

The chain uses TRBV18 and TRBJ2-5; tentatively, D is TRBD2 (6 bases). This CDR3 comprises 16 residues. Germline V gives CDR1 KGHSH, CDR2 LQKENI. Deletions cut 5 bases from V and 2 bases from J, with 18 bases between. CDR3 region: CASSKRPRGGQETQYF. CDR3 in DNA: TGTGCCAGCTCAAAGAGACCCCGAGGAGGGCAAGAGACCCAGTACTTC.

The chain recombines TRBV2 with TRBJ2-3; 9 bases line up with TRBD2. V gave up 6 bases and J gave up 4 bases; unmatched junction bases: 8. The germline gives CDR1 SNHLY, CDR2 FYNNEI. The CDR3 sequence is 15 residues long. The CDR3 nucleotides read TGTGCCAGCAGCGGACCTAGCGGGACCGCAGATACGCAGTATTTT. It is translated as CASSGPSGTADTQYF.

DNA of the CDR3: TGTGCCAGCAGTGAATCGCGACAAGAGACCCAGTACTTC. This encodes CASSESRQETQYF. The chain is built from TRBV2 and TRBJ2-5; D is undetermined. Between the trimmed V and J ends, which lost 2 bases and 2 bases, there was a span of 6 bases. The length of the CDR3 is 13 residues. Germline loops: CDR1 SNHLY, CDR2 FYNNEI.

This clonotype was observed once. The CDR3 DNA sequence: TGTGCCAGCAGTTCGACCAAAAACATTCAGTACTTC. It specifies CASSSTKNIQYF. The chain recombines TRBV6-2 or TRBV6-3 with TRBJ2-4; no clear D. Germline CDR1 reads MNHEY; CDR2 reads SVGEGT. V lost 4 bases to trimming and J lost 2 bases, with 3 bases between them. This CDR3 has 12 residues.

This sequence joins TRBV20-1 and TRBJ2-3; no clear D gene. The germline V gene has CDR1 DFQATT and CDR2 SNEGSKA (reference sequence). This CDR3 is 14 amino acids long. This chain's CDR3 is CSHKLRAPGSTQYF. The CDR3 coding sequence is TGCAGCCATAAACTCCGGGCCCCGGGCAGCACGCAGTATTTT.

The V call is TRBV28, the J call TRBJ2-1; 9 bases match TRBD2. Germline loops: CDR1 MDHEN, CDR2 SYDVKM. The J segment lost 5 bases and the V segment lost 5 bases, leaving 4 bases of the junction unmatched. This CDR3 is built from 14 residues. CDR3 residues: CASSEAGGDNEQFF. The CDR3 DNA reads TGTGCCAGCAGTGAAGCGGGAGGAGACAATGAGCAGTTCTTC.

The chain carries TRBV15 and TRBJ2-1; D ambiguous. Germline V lookup: CDR1 LNHNV, CDR2 YYDKDF (reference sequence). Trimming cost V 3 bases and J 5 bases, with 8 bases left between them. This CDR3 has 13 amino acids. CDR3 sequence reads: CATSSGLDNEQFF. The CDR3 bases are TGTGCCACCAGCAGTGGTTTAGACAATGAGCAGTTCTTC.

The chain carries TRBV12-3 or TRBV12-4 and TRBJ2-5; 12 nucleotides agree with TRBD2. The V segment lost 7 bases and the J segment 4 bases; nucleotides outside the gene matches: 7. The CDR3 is 15 amino acids. CDR3 sequence (DNA): TGTGCCAGCACCCCTAGCGGGGGGGAGGGAGAGACCCAGTACTTC. Protein: CASTPSGGEGETQYF.

DNA of the CDR3: TGTGCCAGCAGCGATGCTCCGGGACAGGAGTACGAGCAGTACTTC. Its translation is CASSDAPGQEYEQYF. The chain couples TRBV3-1 to TRBJ2-7, with 8 bases aligning to TRBD1. Germline CDR1 and CDR2: LGHDT and YNNKEL (reference sequence). J lost 4 bases, V lost 5 bases, and 10 bases had no gene match. This CDR3 has 15 amino acids.

The chain uses TRBV12-3 or TRBV12-4 and TRBJ2-3, with TRBD2 identical over 11 bases. CDR3 length equals 15 residues. The junction had 5 bases not matched to a gene; V was cut back by 5 bases and J by 4 bases. This CDR3 reads CASSPGTSGPDTQYF. In DNA, the CDR3 is TGTGCCAGCAGTCCCGGGACTAGCGGTCCAGATACGCAGTATTTT.

The chain is built from TRBV4-1 and TRBJ2-4; the match to TRBD2 covers 7 bases. CDR3 length: 18 residues. V was pared by 4 bases and J by 0 bases, with 12 bases of the junction left unmatched. Germline V lookup: CDR1 MGHRA, CDR2 YSYEKL. The CDR3 protein is CASSLPPGEGLAKNIQYF. As DNA, the CDR3 is TGCGCCAGCAGCCTACCCCCGGGGGAGGGGTTAGCCAAAAACATTCAGTACTTC.